This TCR beta chain was obtained from a study of cytomegalovirus exposure and HLA in healthy donors (dated by TCRdb to the late 2010s). Context from the whole study: An earlier analysis of several hundred of the donors reported more than 250 Gb of sequence data and around 120 million unique TCR beta sequences from 190 million or so T cells. An early release that covered roughly 600 HLA-typed donors contained approximately 300 gigabases of sequencing data and about 84 million unique TCR sequences. The genetic ancestry cluster associated with self-reported Caucasian donors included over 80% of the roughly 380 genotyped donors. The aim of the study was to test whether cataloging public T cell receptors could identify signatures of past pathogen exposure. The study used immunosequencing to profile the T cell repertoires of 670 or so subjects and linked those repertoires to cytomegalovirus serostatus. In addition to the first cohort of several hundred subjects, a separate validation cohort of 120 different subjects was used. To predict cytomegalovirus infection status, the study combined high-throughput TCR immunosequencing, statistical association of individual TCRs with disease status, and machine learning. A later analysis re-examined previously published TCR beta repertoires from just over 650 donors and added high-resolution HLA genotyping to investigate patterns of TCR occurrence. Rather than drawing on any new phenotypic data, the later analysis identified candidate immune exposures from TCR beta sequences and the way those sequences occurred across donors. In an earlier analysis of 587 of the donors, high-throughput TCR beta sequencing was used to judge whether each TCR beta V gene segment behaved as functional or pseudogenic. Donor age, sex, ethnicity and CMV serostatus were collected together with the repertoire data. Genome-wide SNP genotypes for about 65% of the 666 donors were used in a later genetic analysis, which treated that subset as a discovery cohort. All discovery cohort repertoires had been generated on a single sequencing platform. HLA typing included class I and class II loci at four-digit resolution. The number of donors typed differed by locus, with about 629-630 for A, B, C, DRB1 and DQB1, around 500 for DQA1, over 600 for DPA1, and some 440 for DPB1. About five DR-DQ haplotypes were treated as single units for association and clustering because of strong linkage in the cohort. Across 300 to 500 genotyped donors of the cohort, an average of about 250,000 unique TCR beta nucleotide sequences per donor were sequenced, and about a sixth of those sequences were non-productive. What the authors observed across the whole study: The presence/absence analyses assumed that sequencing depth was roughly uniform across donors, and that assumption may not be true. Assigning TCR associations to individual alleles was difficult when HLA alleles, especially DR and DQ, strongly co-occurred. The classifier was reported to diagnose cytomegalovirus status with high specificity and sensitivity in both the original cohort and the validation cohort. A cluster of highly shared sequence variants was judged likely to represent a technical artifact of the sequencing pipeline. Seventeen rarely observed V segments, including chromosome 9 orphons, were excluded from the earlier analysis of just under 600 of the donors because counts were too low. A further reported finding was that TCR beta sequences accurately predicted the HLA-A and HLA-B alleles for most subjects in the first cohort. In vitro tests confirmed that three of the cytomegalovirus-associated TCR beta chains recognize cytomegalovirus antigens. The cohort was sequenced for TCR beta chains only, and without alpha or paired-chain data the features that could be detected were limited. Most TCR sequences were observed very rarely across donors, whereas some public TCRs were present in many individuals. A later genetic analysis reported fewer N-insertions in productive TCRs among donors in an Asian-associated ancestry cluster than the approximately 670-donor mean. Some IMGT-functional V segments, including TRBV6-2 and TRBV6-3, could not be distinguished by the 87-base-pair reads and were therefore excluded. According to the authors, the approach could potentially be generalized to other disease states and immunological phenotypes. For the cohort, immune exposure information was limited to CMV serostatus. An association between a missense DCLRE1C variant and V-gene and J-gene trimming of TCR beta chains was found in a later genetic analysis and replicated in an independent cohort. A later analysis associated 16,951 TCR beta sequences with specific HLA alleles at a false discovery rate of 0.05. Correlated functional status among segregating V segments might be attributable to linkage disequilibrium, but an unknown experimental factor could not be ruled out. The study gave a list of under 200 TCR beta chains associated with cytomegalovirus. In a later analysis, several top co-occurrence clusters were reported to appear linked to parvovirus B19, influenza, CMV and Epstein-Barr virus. Because some donors lacked HLA typing at each locus, the association tests relied only on the typed subset. An earlier analysis of approximately 600 of the donors showed that most TCR beta V segments appeared in productive rearrangements either about 87% or about 30% of the time, which broadly matched IMGT annotations. A later analysis found that most CMV-associated TCR beta chains appeared HLA-restricted, with HLA associations seemingly driven largely by CMV exposure. Compared with equally common non-associated chains, HLA-associated TCR beta chains in a later analysis were more clonally expanded and had lower generation probabilities. In a later analysis, TCR association rates were found to vary across HLA loci, with the most associated TCRs seen for DRB1 alleles and the fewest for HLA-C alleles.

In total, about 650 healthy bone marrow donors made up the cohort. Cohort members were all nominally healthy when sampled, although unrecorded immune exposures were likely present. The donor was CMV seronegative and was included in the group of 352 seronegative cohort members. A peripheral blood sample was collected from each donor, and TCR beta sequencing was performed on peripheral blood mononuclear cells. The Qiagen DNeasy Blood Extraction Kit was used to extract genomic DNA from the blood cell samples. Library construction relied on the immunoSEQ multiplex PCR assay. For the multiplex PCR, a mixture combining 60 forward primers for TCR Vbeta segments and 13 reverse primers for TCR Jbeta segments was used. Amplification of the CDR3 region of rearranged TCR beta genes was performed with a multiplex PCR assay on genomic DNA. On the Illumina HiSeq System, the amplified TCR beta libraries were sequenced as 87-base-pair reads. The study's own analysis went as follows. A later analysis counted approximately 84 million unique TCR beta chains across the 640 or so repertoires, and roughly 9.9 million of these chains were shared by at least two donors. Raw reads were error-corrected and collapsed into unique sequences with a nearest-neighbor algorithm that merged closely related sequences to remove PCR and sequencing errors. Alignment of CDR3 sequences to IMGT reference sequences was used to assign V, D and J gene segments. For a sequence to be retained, at least a six-nucleotide match to both a V gene segment and a J gene segment was required. A rearrangement was called productive if the CDR3 had no stop codons and remained in frame with V and J, and every other rearrangement was called non-productive. Following IMGT convention, CDR3 was defined as the stretch from the second conserved V-encoded cysteine up to the conserved J-encoded phenylalanine. In an earlier analysis of more than 550 of the donors, sequences lacking an unambiguous match to a single V gene segment were excluded. An earlier analysis of several hundred of the donors called V segments functional above 56.7% productive rearrangements and segregating when the between-donor standard deviation exceeded 5%. To diagnose cytomegalovirus status from the catalog of TCR beta chain sequences, a statistical classification framework was built. A later analysis assigned V and J genes by comparing TCR nucleotide sequences with IMGT/GENE-DB human TR gene sequences. Using the TCRdist pipeline, a later analysis assigned CDR3 sequences along with most-parsimonious VDJ recombination scenarios. In a later analysis, every TCR beta chain was defined by the combination of its CDR3 amino acid sequence and its V-gene family, and reads without a unique V-gene family were dropped. To address suspected cross-contamination and a sequencing artifact, a later analysis removed 592 highly shared, low-generation-probability nucleotide sequences. For each public chain, a later analysis derived a clonal expansion index from normalized ranks of inferred template counts within each repertoire. A later analysis computed generation probabilities with a VDJ recombination model fitted to out-of-frame rearrangements, and checked the results against IGoR. In a later analysis, TCR-TCR, TCR-HLA and TCR-CMV co-occurrence was scored with hypergeometric tests, and a repertoire-size bias correction was applied to TCR pairs. A later analysis estimated false discovery rates by permuting HLA or CMV assignments 20 times. A later analysis grouped co-occurring TCRs with DBSCAN, adding TCRdist sequence similarity when clustering within HLA-allele-positive subsets. Repertoires with fewer than 30,000 or more than 120,000 public chains were left out of co-occurrence clustering, as were a handful of repertoires with anomalous nucleotide sharing. TCRdb obtained this table from immuneACCESS and retained in-frame rearrangements with V and J assigned. These tables miss some clones; where compared with another copy, unresolved V genes account for less than half of the shortfall, and the remainder is unexplained. The V and J calls and clone size are taken from that table; D and trimming were inferred from the DNA. Within this sample are approximately 150,000 clones, with about 80% of them counted one time only. The ten largest clones add up to approximately 1.9% of the sample.

From a lookup of the germline V gene, CDR1 and CDR2 are SGDLS and YYNGEE. Including cysteine and phenylalanine, the CDR3 has 16 amino acids. Only the CDR3 part of the read is kept: 48 bases, read in frame from the first base. Ends trimmed: V by 3 bases, J by 2 bases; bases unmatched to a gene: 6. This clone appeared once. Its antigen remains undetermined. Per-base quality was not reported, and no clone a single base away is much larger than it. The rearrangement joined TRBV9 to TRBJ2-5, and 11 junctional nucleotides match TRBD2. The source is a woman between 40 and 55 years old in good health and CMV-seronegative. Source material: PBMCs. The DNA reads TGTGCCAGCAGCGCAGGGACTAGCGGTGTACAAGAGACCCAGTACTTC. Its protein is CASSAGTSGVQETQYF.